This T cell receptor beta chain was obtained from a study of T cell changes during pregnancy in multiple sclerosis. Clones were read by immunoSEQ multiplex PCR, and TCRdb kept only the in-frame ones, dropping some. The sample includes about 120,000 clones, approximately 94% of them seen just once. CDR1 and CDR2 (germline): SGHRS, YFSETQ. The CDR3 loop spans 12 amino acids. V shed 6 bases and J shed 4 bases, with 10 bases lying between them. The rearrangement links TRBV5-1 to TRBJ2-5, with D maybe TRBD1 (5 bases). This TCR derives from a female donor with multiple sclerosis, enrolled in a pregnancy study. The sequencing here drew on peripheral blood, taken before pregnancy. The CDR3 nucleotides read TGCGCCAGCACCCAGGGCGTAGAGACCCAGTACTTC. Encoded protein: CASTQGVETQYF.